Detailed here is one TCR beta chain. This clone has only a few counts. The antigen it binds to is not known. Per-nucleotide qualities are absent, and no much larger clonotype sits a single base away. At the junction V is shortened by 0 bases and J by 8 bases, with 5 bases in between. The germline V gene provides CDR1 SGHNT and CDR2 YENEEA. The CDR3 contains 12 residues, cysteine and phenylalanine counted. Only the CDR3 DNA stays, 36 bases, in frame from base 1. Patients underwent resection in Japan or China between about 2014 and 2017. Two lung cancer pathologists independently reviewed H&E slides to confirm the histologic diagnosis of every case. Macro-dissection after pathologic assessment enriched premalignant or tumor cells for nucleic acid extraction. The AllPrep DNA/RNA FFPE Kit was used to isolate DNA from FFPE tissue. The data were obtained in a study of immune evolution from preneoplasia to lung adenocarcinoma (dated by TCRdb to 2020 to 2022). For context, the study as a whole: HLA loss of heterozygosity was observed in roughly 6.8%, 16% and 36% of AIS, MIA and ADC lesions, respectively, and was not observed in any AAH lesions. According to the study, over a hundred samples were used for TCR sequencing. The sample size was set by how many specimens were available, not by a prior power calculation. Class I HLA alleles were inferred from exome data with POLYSOLVER, and allele-specific HLA loss was detected with LOHHLA. A total of some 53 patients contributed TCR sequencing data. The overall cohort was made up of around 57 patients with pulmonary nodules who had surgical resection. The study combined immune gene expression, TCR sequencing and multiplex immunofluorescence to profile immune contexture across lung adenocarcinoma precursors and invasive adenocarcinoma. The immune data were combined with whole exome sequencing and methylation data from the same cohort of nodules. Resected precursor lesions (AAH, AIS, MIA) and invasive adenocarcinomas were compared with paired morphologically normal lung tissue.

Findings and caveats that apply to the study as a whole: Findings were based on association rather than direct causation; larger cohorts with long-term follow-up and longitudinal biopsies were deemed needed. Because all patients were from Japan and China, applicability to Western populations was uncertain. T cell clonality was highest in KRAS-mutant nodules compared with EGFR-mutant or double wild-type lesions. Top T cell clone frequencies were highest in normal lung and appeared to decrease progressively from AAH through AIS, MIA and invasive adenocarcinoma. Clonality was highest in normal lung, while later-stage lesions appeared to show lower clonality but higher T cell density and diversity.

TCR beta CDR3 regions were sequenced from DNA using the immunoSEQ hsTCRbeta Kit. On the authors' methods: The ImmunoSEQ Analyzer was used to analyse the TCR sequencing data. T cell clonality was defined as 1 minus Pielou's evenness, calculated on productive rearrangements. To measure T cell diversity, the inverse Simpson index was applied to productive templates. T cell density was expressed as TCR beta template counts normalized to usable DNA, with usable DNA estimated by amplifying and sequencing housekeeping genes. TCR metrics were compared across histologic stages using two-sided Kruskal-Wallis tests. The table comes from immuneACCESS by way of TCRdb, which keeps in-frame sequences with V and J called. Part of the clones is missing from these tables; in studies checked, under half for an unresolved V gene and the rest for unknown reasons. The V and J calls and clone size are taken from that table; D and trimming were inferred from the DNA. In this sample the table shows more than 8,000 clones, 75% to 85% of which occur a single time. In total, the top ten clones hold 2.5% to 3% of the sample.

The origin of this receptor is a person in their 70s with lung adenocarcinoma. The chain joins TRBV11-3 to TRBJ2-1, with the D gene too uncertain to name. The specimen sequenced was FFPE lung adenocarcinoma in situ tissue. What the cell subset or site label conveys for this sample: preinvasive adenocarcinoma in situ (AIS). DNA sequence: TGTGCCAGCAGCTTAGATTGGGATGAGCAGTTCTTC. Its coded protein is CASSLDWDEQFF.